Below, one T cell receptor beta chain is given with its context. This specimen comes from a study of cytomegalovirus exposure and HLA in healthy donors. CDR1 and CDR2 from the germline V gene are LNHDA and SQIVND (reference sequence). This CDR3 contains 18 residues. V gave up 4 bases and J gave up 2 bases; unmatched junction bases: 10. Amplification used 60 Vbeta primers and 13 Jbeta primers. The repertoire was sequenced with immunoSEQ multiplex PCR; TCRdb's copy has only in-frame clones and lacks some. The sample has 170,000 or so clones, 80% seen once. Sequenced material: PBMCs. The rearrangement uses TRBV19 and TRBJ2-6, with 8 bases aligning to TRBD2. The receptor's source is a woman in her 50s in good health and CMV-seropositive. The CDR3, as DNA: TGTGCCAGTAGTACCCGAGGTAGCGGGGCTCCTGGGGCCAACGTCCTGACTTTC. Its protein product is CASSTRGSGAPGANVLTF. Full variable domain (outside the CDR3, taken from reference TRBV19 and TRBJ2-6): DGGITQSPKYLFRKEGQNVTLSCEQNLNHDAMYWYRQDPGQGLRLIYYSQIVNDFQKGDIAEGYSVSREKKESFPLTVTSAQKNPTAFYLCASSTRGSGAPGANVLTFGAGSRLTVL.